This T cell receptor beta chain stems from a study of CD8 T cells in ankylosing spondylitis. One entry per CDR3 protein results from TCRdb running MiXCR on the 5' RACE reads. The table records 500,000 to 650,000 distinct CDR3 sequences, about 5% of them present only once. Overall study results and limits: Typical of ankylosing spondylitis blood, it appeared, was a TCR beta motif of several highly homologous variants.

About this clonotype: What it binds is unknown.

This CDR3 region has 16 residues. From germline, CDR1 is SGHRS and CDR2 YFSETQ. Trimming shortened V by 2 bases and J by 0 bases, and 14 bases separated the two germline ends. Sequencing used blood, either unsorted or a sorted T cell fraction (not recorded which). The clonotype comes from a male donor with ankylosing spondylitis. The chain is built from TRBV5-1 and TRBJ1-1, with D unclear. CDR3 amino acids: CASSFIPGIMNTEAFF. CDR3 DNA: TGCGCCAGCAGCTTTATCCCCGGGATTATGAACACTGAAGCTTTCTTT.